This T cell receptor (beta chain) was sequenced during a study of cytomegalovirus exposure and HLA in healthy donors. PCR involved 60 Vbeta and 13 Jbeta primers. This table comes from immunoSEQ multiplex PCR, and its TCRdb copy is limited to in-frame clones, with some not included. There are around 190,000 clones in the sample; approximately 85% occur only once, and about 2.3% lies in the top ten. Germline CDR1 is MDHEN and CDR2 is SYDVKM. The CDR3 contains 14 residues. V trimming: 1 base; J trimming: 4 bases; junction bases outside the gene matches: 4. The chain has TRBV28 and TRBJ2-7; 7 nucleotides agree with TRBD1. The sequencing input was PBMCs. The receptor was isolated from a woman aged 45 to 65 in good health and CMV-seronegative. CDR3 amino acids: CASSLSGGPYEQYF. The DNA of the CDR3 is TGTGCCAGCAGTTTATCAGGGGGTCCTTACGAGCAGTACTTC.